The source of this T cell receptor (beta chain) is a study of blood T cell repertoires in COVID-19. Measured with immunoSEQ multiplex PCR; TCRdb has only the in-frame clones, and not every one. In the table there are roughly 400,000 clones, 85% to 90% of which are singletons. Participants spanned ages about 18 to 95 years and resided in roughly 26 US areas. The CDR3 spans 15 residues. Germline-derived CDR1 and CDR2 are PRHDT and FYEKMQ (reference sequence). V was cut by 5 bases and J by 4 bases, with 17 bases left in between. The V and J genes are TRBV13 and TRBJ2-5, with D unresolved. Input material: PBMCs or T cells enriched from blood (not recorded which). The sequence was obtained from a woman in her fifties or sixties who had recovered from COVID-19. CDR3 nucleotides: TGTGCCAGCAGCCCCCGTTCCCGTTTGTCAGAGACCCAGTACTTC. Amino acid sequence: CASSPRSRLSETQYF.